This entry describes one T cell receptor beta chain. Its antigen is still unknown. The entry originates in a study of early stage breast cancer tumors. Across the study: Of some 15 invasive breast tumors, about a dozen were hormone receptor-positive, HER2-negative. The study's findings and limits: Compared with adjacent normal breast, tumors showed approximately 2.5-fold denser, more clonal T cells. Commonly generated sequences made up most enriched TCRB sequences shared between patients. Unsorted bulk genomic DNA sequencing lacked pairing and functional marker data.

Here immunoSEQ multiplex PCR was the method, and the copy in TCRdb shows in-frame clones only, minus some. This sample has tens of thousands of clones, with around 76% found just once. This CDR3 is 13 amino acids long. The V end lost 4 bases, the J end lost 4 bases, and 12 bases lay between the germline ends. Germline V gene sequence: CDR1 SGHDT, CDR2 YYEEEE. This TCR was recovered from a person between 60 and 70 years old with breast cancer. Input material: blood. The chain joins TRBV5-6 to TRBJ2-7, with D possibly being TRBD1 or TRBD2 (5 bases each). The CDR3 region has the DNA TGTGCCAGCAGCGGGGGTGCTCGGTACGAGCAGTACTTC. Amino acid sequence: CASSGGARYEQYF.